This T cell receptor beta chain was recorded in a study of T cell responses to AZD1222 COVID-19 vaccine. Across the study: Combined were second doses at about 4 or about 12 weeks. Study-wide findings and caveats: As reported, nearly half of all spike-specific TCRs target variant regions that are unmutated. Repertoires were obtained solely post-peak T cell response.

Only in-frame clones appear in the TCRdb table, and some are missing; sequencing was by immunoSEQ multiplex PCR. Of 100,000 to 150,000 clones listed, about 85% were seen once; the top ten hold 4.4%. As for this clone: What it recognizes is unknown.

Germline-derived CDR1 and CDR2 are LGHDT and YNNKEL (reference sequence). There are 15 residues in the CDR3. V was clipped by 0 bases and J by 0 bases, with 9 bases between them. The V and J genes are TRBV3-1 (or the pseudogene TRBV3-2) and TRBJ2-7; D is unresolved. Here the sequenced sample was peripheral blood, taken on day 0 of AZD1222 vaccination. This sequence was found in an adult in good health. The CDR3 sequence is CASSQDLRSSYEQYF. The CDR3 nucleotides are TGTGCCAGCAGCCAAGACTTGCGGAGCTCCTACGAGCAGTACTTC.